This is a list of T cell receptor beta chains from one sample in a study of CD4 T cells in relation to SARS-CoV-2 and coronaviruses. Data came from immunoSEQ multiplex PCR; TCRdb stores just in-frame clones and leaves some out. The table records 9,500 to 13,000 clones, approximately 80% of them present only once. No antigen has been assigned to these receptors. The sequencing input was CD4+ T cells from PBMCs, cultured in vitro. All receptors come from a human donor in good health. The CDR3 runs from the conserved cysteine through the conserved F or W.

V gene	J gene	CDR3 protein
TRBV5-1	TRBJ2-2	CASSIRQDTGELFF
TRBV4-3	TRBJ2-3	CASSQERGDTQYF
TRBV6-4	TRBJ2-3	CASTRGERDSTDTQYF
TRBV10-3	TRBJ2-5	CAISESGPGQGKRETQYF
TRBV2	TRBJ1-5	CASSVYQDYSNQPQHF
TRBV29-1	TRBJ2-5	CSVDGRGETQYF
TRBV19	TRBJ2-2	CASSIRTGANTGELFF
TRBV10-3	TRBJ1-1	CAISEGTGLGDTEAFF
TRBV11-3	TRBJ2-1	CASSLRPGTGISNEQFF
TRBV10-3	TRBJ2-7	CATMSDEQYF
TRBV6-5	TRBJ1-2	CASSRYPDLGYTF
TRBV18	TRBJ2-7	CASSPGRGDYEQYF
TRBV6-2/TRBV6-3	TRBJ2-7	CASSQPLEWASSYEQYF
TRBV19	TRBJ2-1	CASHTPRGSYNEQFF